This is a list of T cell receptor beta chains from one sample in a study of cytomegalovirus exposure and HLA in healthy donors. Generated by immunoSEQ multiplex PCR, the TCRdb table keeps only in-frame clones and is missing some. This table holds over 150,000 clones, 77% found once. Sequencing used PBMCs. The receptors were gathered from a woman aged 25 to 39 in good health and CMV-seropositive. Both conserved end residues are part of each CDR3. Fields, in order: D gene, J gene, V gene, clone size, CDR3 DNA, CDR3 protein. D genes are given only for firm matches. A clone size is listed for some rows: how often the clone was seen (once, few, many), or a class if it is expanded.

. | TRBJ2-7 | TRBV5-1 | . | TGCGCCAGCAGATTCCGACAAGGAGGGAACGACGAGCAGTACTTC | CASRFRQGGNDEQYF
. | TRBJ1-4 | TRBV6-5 | . | TGTGCCAGCAGCAACAGGCAAAGCAATGAAAAACTGTTTTTT | CASSNRQSNEKLFF
. | TRBJ2-7 | TRBV7-2 | once | TGTGCCAGCACCAAATTTAGGAAGAGCGGGCCGCCAGGGTCCTACGAGCAGTACTTC | CASTKFRKSGPPGSYEQYF
TRBD1 | TRBJ1-2 | TRBV14 | . | TGTGCCAGCAGCCAGCGCGGCACAGGGGTCTATGGCTACACCTTC | CASSQRGTGVYGYTF
TRBD2 | TRBJ2-3 | TRBV15 | few | TGTGCCACCCAAGCGGGACTCACAGATACGCAGTATTTT | CATQAGLTDTQYF
TRBD1 | TRBJ2-7 | TRBV7-8 | . | TGTGCCAGCAGTTTAAACCGGGACAGGGTGAGCGAGCAGTACTTC | CASSLNRDRVSEQYF
. | TRBJ2-1 | TRBV28 | . | TGTGCCAGCAGTTTCCATGGTCAGGGGCACTACAATGAGCAGTTCTTC | CASSFHGQGHYNEQFF
. | TRBJ2-1 | TRBV5-1 | . | TGCGCCAGCAGCTTGGTCTCGAGCGTCTCCTACAATGAGCAGTTCTTC | CASSLVSSVSYNEQFF
. | TRBJ2-7 | TRBV2 | once | TGTGCCAGCAGCGCGGCGGGATACGAGCAGTACTTC | CASSAAGYEQYF
TRBD2 | TRBJ2-7 | TRBV11-2 | . | TGTGCCAGCAGCTTTGGGACTAGCGGTTCCTACGAGCAGTACTTC | CASSFGTSGSYEQYF
TRBD2 | TRBJ2-3 | TRBV11-3 | . | TGTGCCAGCAGCTTAGCCGAGTTCGTAACTAGCGGCTACACAGATACGCAGTATTTT | CASSLAEFVTSGYTDTQYF
TRBD2 | TRBJ2-3 | TRBV19 | . | TGTGCCAGTAGTATAAGGAGAGCGGGGGCGGGCACAGATACGCAGTATTTT | CASSIRRAGAGTDTQYF
TRBD1 | TRBJ1-2 | TRBV4-1 | . | TGCGCCAGCAGCCAAGGAACACAGGGGAACTATGGCTACACCTTC | CASSQGTQGNYGYTF
. | TRBJ2-1 | TRBV5-5 | . | TGTGCCAGCAGCTTCGTGGGAGGAGGGTACAATGAGCAGTTCTTC | CASSFVGGGYNEQFF
TRBD1 | TRBJ2-7 | TRBV5-1 | few | TGCGCCAGCAGCTTCGCCGGACAGGGAATCTACGAGCAGTACTTC | CASSFAGQGIYEQYF
TRBD1 | TRBJ1-4 | TRBV4-3 | . | TGCGCCAGCAGCAAAACGACAGGGACTAATGAAAAACTGTTTTTT | CASSKTTGTNEKLFF
TRBD1 | TRBJ1-1 | TRBV28 | few | TGTGCCAGCAGCTCCTGGGACAGTCTGATTCGAATGAACACTGAAGCTTTCTTT | CASSSWDSLIRMNTEAFF
. | TRBJ2-5 | TRBV5-1 | . | TGCGCCAGCAGCTTGGCCAAAATTTCCGGTGTTGAGACCCAGTACTTC | CASSLAKISGVETQYF
. | TRBJ1-6 | TRBV2 | . | TGTGCCAGCACTAAACTCAATTCACCCCTCCACTTT | CASTKLNSPLHF
TRBD2 | TRBJ2-3 | TRBV6-1 | . | TGTGCCAGCAGTGAAGCGCTTCGTGGTGCGGGAGGGCTCACAGATACGCAGTATTTT | CASSEALRGAGGLTDTQYF
. | TRBJ1-1 | TRBV5-6 | . | TGTGCCAGCAGCTGGGGATTAGAGACACTGGGAGCGAACACTGAAGCTTTCTTT | CASSWGLETLGANTEAFF
. | TRBJ1-5 | TRBV4-3 | . | TGCGCCAGCAGCCAAGACCCAGCGGCAAATCAGCCCCAGCATTTT | CASSQDPAANQPQHF
. | TRBJ2-5 | TRBV20-1 | . | TGCAGTGCGTCGCCGGGGACTCACCAGTACTTC | CSASPGTHQYF
. | TRBJ2-3 | TRBV5-1 | . | TGCGCCAGCAGCTTGGTCGGGAGCGACGACACAGATACGCAGTATTTT | CASSLVGSDDTDTQYF
. | TRBJ2-7 | TRBV10-3 | . | TGTGCCATCAGTGGCAGGGGTTCTGCCTACGAGCAGTACTTC | CAISGRGSAYEQYF
TRBD2 | TRBJ2-3 | TRBV9 | . | TGTGCCAGCAGCAAAGCGGGAGATTCCTCCGATACGCAGTATTTT | CASSKAGDSSDTQYF
. | TRBJ2-7 | TRBV4-1 | . | TGCGCCAGCAGCCAAAGCTCGTCGACCTACGAGCAGTACTTC | CASSQSSSTYEQYF
TRBD2 | TRBJ2-5 | TRBV7-2 | . | TGTGCCAGCAGCTTAAGGACTAGCGGACTCCAAGAGACCCAGTACTTC | CASSLRTSGLQETQYF
. | TRBJ2-5 | TRBV19 | once | TGTGCCAGTAGTAACCAGGGGACCTGGGGAGAGACCCAGTACTTC | CASSNQGTWGETQYF
. | TRBJ1-1 | TRBV6-5 | . | TGTGCCAGCAGTTACGAGGGAGAGGGCACTGAAGCTTTCTTT | CASSYEGEGTEAFF
TRBD2 | TRBJ2-3 | TRBV7-2 | . | TGTGCCAGCAGCTTCGTCGGGGGCGGGAGGGCCACAGATACGCAGTATTTT | CASSFVGGGRATDTQYF
TRBD2 | TRBJ2-1 | TRBV29-1 | few | TGCAGCGTTGAAGGGGGGAGGGTTGGCTACAATGAGCAGTTCTTC | CSVEGGRVGYNEQFF
. | TRBJ2-7 | TRBV5-6 | . | TGTGCCAGCAGCTCCCTCGGACAGAGCTCCTACGAGCAGTACTTC | CASSSLGQSSYEQYF
TRBD1 | TRBJ2-3 | TRBV5-1 | . | TGCGCCAGCAGCGGTGACAGGGGGGGGACAGATACGCAGTATTTT | CASSGDRGGTDTQYF
TRBD2 | TRBJ2-1 | TRBV6-1 | . | TGTGCCAGCAGTGGGATAGCGGGAGAGTCAAGGAATGAGCAGTTCTTC | CASSGIAGESRNEQFF
TRBD1 | TRBJ1-1 | TRBV29-1 | few | TGCAGCGGTCGGACAGGGGTCGGGGAAGCTTTCTTT | CSGRTGVGEAFF
TRBD2 | TRBJ2-1 | TRBV10-3 | few | TGTGCCATCGGTGGTAGCGGGAGGAATAATGAGCAGTTCTTC | CAIGGSGRNNEQFF
. | TRBJ2-1 | TRBV28 | . | TGTGCCAGCAGGAAACGAGGCCCAAACAATGAGCAGTTCTTC | CASRKRGPNNEQFF
TRBD1 | TRBJ2-1 | TRBV7-2 | . | TGTGCCAGCAGCCCAGGACAGGGGATTGAGCAGTTCTTC | CASSPGQGIEQFF
TRBD2 | TRBJ2-7 | TRBV25-1 | . | TGTGCCAGCAGTGAATATAGCCTAGCGGGACCTAAAGAGCAGTACTTC | CASSEYSLAGPKEQYF
TRBD1 | TRBJ1-1 | TRBV6-6 | . | TGTGCCAGCAGACCCCCCGGGACAGGGATCGGCACTGAAGCTTTCTTT | CASRPPGTGIGTEAFF
TRBD1 | TRBJ2-7 | TRBV29-1 | . | TGCAGCGTGCGAGGACAGGGTGCCCTTTTCGAGCAGTACTTC | CSVRGQGALFEQYF
. | TRBJ2-1 | TRBV7-8 | . | TGTGCCAGCAGCTTAACGACAGGAGCTTACAATGAGCAGTTCTTC | CASSLTTGAYNEQFF
TRBD1 | TRBJ2-1 | TRBV4-1 | once | TGCGCCAGCAGCCAACAGGAGACAGGGTGGAATGAGCAGTTCTTC | CASSQQETGWNEQFF
. | TRBJ1-1 | TRBV7-9 | once | TGTGCCAGCAGCTTACAGGGTGGGGACACTGAAGCTTTCTTT | CASSLQGGDTEAFF
. | TRBJ2-7 | TRBV14 | . | TGTGCCAGCAGCCAAGGAGGCCTAGCGTGGCCTTGGGACGAGCAGTACTTC | CASSQGGLAWPWDEQYF